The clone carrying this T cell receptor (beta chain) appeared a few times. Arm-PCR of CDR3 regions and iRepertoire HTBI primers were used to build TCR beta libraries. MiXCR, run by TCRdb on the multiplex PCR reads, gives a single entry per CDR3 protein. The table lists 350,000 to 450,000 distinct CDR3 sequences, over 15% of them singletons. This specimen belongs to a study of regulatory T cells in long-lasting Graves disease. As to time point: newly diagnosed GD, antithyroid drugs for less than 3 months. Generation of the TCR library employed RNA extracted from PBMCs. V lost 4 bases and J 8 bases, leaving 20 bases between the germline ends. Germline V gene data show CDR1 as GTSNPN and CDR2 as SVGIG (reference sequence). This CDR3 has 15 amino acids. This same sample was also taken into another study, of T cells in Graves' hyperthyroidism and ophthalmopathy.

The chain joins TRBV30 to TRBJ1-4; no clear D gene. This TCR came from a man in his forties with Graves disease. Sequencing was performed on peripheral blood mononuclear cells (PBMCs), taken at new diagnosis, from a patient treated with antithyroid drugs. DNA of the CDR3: TGTGCCTGGACACCTGGTGCAGATAGGAAGGAAAAACTGTTTTTT. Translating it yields CAWTPGADRKEKLFF.